Listed here is a single T cell receptor beta chain. Original data processing: From reference gene primer amplification, estimates of nucleated cell counts were derived. The data were produced by immunoSEQ multiplex PCR, yet TCRdb's version contains in-frame clones alone and is incomplete. The V and J calls and clone size are taken from that table; D and trimming were inferred from the DNA. The sample consists of some 290,000 clones, around nine tenths of them appearing once. This entry belongs to a study of blood T cell repertoires in COVID-19. The wider study: Sites across the United States, Italy and Spain contributed samples from acute and convalescent COVID-19.

Per germline, CDR1 SEHNR and CDR2 FQNEAQ (reference sequence). The CDR3 runs to 14 residues. V was clipped by 5 bases and J by 5 bases; unmatched bases: 5. The TCR originated in a woman under 40 with COVID-19, enrolled during active disease. The material sequenced was peripheral blood. The gene calls are TRBV7-9 and TRBJ2-1; the match to TRBD1 covers 8 bases. CDR3 in DNA: TGTGCCAGCAGCCTTGACAGGGGTCACAATGAGCAGTTCTTC. Residues: CASSLDRGHNEQFF.